Sequencing of this TCR beta chain was carried out in a study of cytomegalovirus exposure and HLA in healthy donors (dated by TCRdb to about 2017). As for the study more broadly: An earlier analysis of some 620 of the donors reported over 250 Gb of sequence data and some 110 million unique TCR beta sequences obtained from 180 million or so T cells. A separate validation cohort of roughly 130 different subjects was used in addition to the approximately 610-subject first cohort. An early release that covered 500 to 800 HLA-typed donors contained about 300 gigabases of sequencing data and tens of millions of unique TCR sequences. Typing coverage varied by locus: roughly 629-640 donors for A, B, C, DRB1 and DQB1; about 520 for DQA1; more than 600 for DPA1; 450 to 480 for DPB1. The study aimed to test whether cataloging public T cell receptors could reveal signatures of past pathogen exposure. To predict cytomegalovirus infection status, the study brought together high-throughput TCR immunosequencing, statistical association of individual TCRs with disease status, and machine learning. HLA typing covered class I and class II loci at four-digit resolution. Among some 400 genotyped donors of the cohort, an average of approximately 200,000 unique TCR beta nucleotide sequences was sequenced per donor, of which about 19% were non-productive. Donor age, sex, ethnicity and CMV serostatus were compiled together with the repertoire data. All discovery cohort repertoires had been generated using a single sequencing platform. A later genetic analysis took genome-wide SNP genotypes for about 65% of the roughly 670 donors and used that subset as a discovery cohort. Among the roughly 380 genotyped donors, around 81% belonged to the genetic ancestry cluster associated with self-reported Caucasian donors. In an earlier analysis of roughly 580 of the donors, high-throughput TCR beta sequencing was used to judge whether each TCR beta V gene segment behaved as functional or pseudogenic. Roughly five DR-DQ haplotypes were handled as single units for association and clustering, since linkage in the cohort was strong. The study used immunosequencing to profile the T cell repertoires of about 670 subjects and linked those repertoires to cytomegalovirus serostatus. The later analysis used no new phenotypic data to find candidate immune exposures, relying instead on TCR beta sequences and their occurrence across donors. A later analysis re-examined previously published TCR beta repertoires from several hundred donors and added high-resolution HLA genotyping to investigate patterns of TCR occurrence.

Receptor amplification or capture employed the immunoSEQ multiplex PCR assay. For the multiplex PCR, a mixture combining 60 forward primers for TCR Vbeta segments and 13 reverse primers for TCR Jbeta segments was used. A multiplex PCR assay on genomic DNA amplified the CDR3 region of rearranged TCR beta genes. Amplified TCR beta libraries were sequenced as 87-base-pair reads on the Illumina HiSeq System. Per the original workflow: In a later analysis, approximately 74 million unique TCR beta chains were counted across the approximately 640 repertoires, and around 10 million of these chains were shared by at least two donors. To remove PCR and sequencing errors, raw reads were error-corrected and collapsed into unique sequences using a nearest-neighbor algorithm that merged closely related sequences. To assign V, D and J gene segments, CDR3 sequences were aligned to IMGT reference sequences. For a sequence to be retained, at least a six-nucleotide match to both a V gene segment and a J gene segment was required. Rearrangements were classified as productive when the CDR3 lacked stop codons and remained in frame with V and J, and all other rearrangements were classified as non-productive. Following IMGT convention, CDR3 was defined as the stretch from the second conserved V-encoded cysteine up to the conserved J-encoded phenylalanine. In an earlier analysis of more than 550 of the donors, sequences lacking an unambiguous match to a single V gene segment were excluded. In an earlier analysis of roughly 500 of the donors, V segments were called functional above 56.7% productive rearrangements and were called segregating when the between-donor standard deviation exceeded 5%. A statistical classification framework was built to diagnose cytomegalovirus status from the catalog of TCR beta chain sequences. In a later analysis, TCR nucleotide sequences were compared against IMGT/GENE-DB human TR gene sequences so that V and J genes could be assigned. The TCRdist pipeline was used in a later analysis to assign CDR3 sequences and most-parsimonious VDJ recombination scenarios. A later analysis defined each TCR beta chain by its CDR3 amino acid sequence plus V-gene family, and excluded reads lacking a unique V-gene family. As a way to deal with suspected cross-contamination and a sequencing artifact, a later analysis dropped more than 500 nucleotide sequences that were highly shared and had low generation probability. For each public chain, a later analysis derived a clonal expansion index from normalized ranks of inferred template counts within each repertoire. In a later analysis, generation probabilities were computed with a VDJ recombination model fitted to out-of-frame rearrangements, and the resulting probabilities were checked against IGoR. In a later analysis, hypergeometric tests were used to score TCR-TCR, TCR-HLA and TCR-CMV co-occurrence, with a repertoire-size bias correction applied to TCR pairs. In a later analysis, false discovery rates were estimated by permuting HLA or CMV assignments 20 times. In a later analysis, co-occurring TCRs were grouped using DBSCAN, with TCRdist sequence similarity added in when clustering inside HLA-allele-positive subsets. For co-occurrence clustering, repertoires with fewer than 30,000 or more than 120,000 public chains were excluded, along with four to six repertoires with anomalous nucleotide sharing. TCRdb carries this immuneACCESS record with in-frame sequences only. Its versions omit some clonotypes, under half of them owing to an unresolved V gene in the studies checked, with the rest unexplained. V and J calls and clone size follow that table, whereas D and trimming were derived from the DNA. The sample profile shows about 150,000 clones; roughly 9.6% of them were found once. The ten top clones hold 6.5% to 8.5% of the sample.

The V and J ends are trimmed by 1 base and 4 bases, leaving 14 bases between them. According to the germline V gene, CDR1 reads SGHRS and CDR2 reads YFSETQ. From the cysteine through the phenylalanine, the CDR3 covers 15 amino acids. Just the 45-base CDR3 DNA is kept, in frame starting at base 1. Points the paper makes about the study in general: Assigning TCR associations to individual alleles was difficult when HLA alleles, especially DR and DQ, strongly co-occurred. Three of the identified cytomegalovirus-associated TCR beta chains were confirmed in vitro to be specific for cytomegalovirus antigens. Across donors, most TCR sequences were observed very rarely, whereas some public TCRs were present in many individuals. A further reported finding was that TCR beta sequences accurately predicted the HLA-A and HLA-B alleles for most subjects in the first cohort. Broadly in line with IMGT annotations, most TCR beta V segments showed up in productive rearrangements about 87% or about 30% of the time in an earlier analysis of under 700 of the donors. Because counts were too low, fewer than 20 rarely observed V segments, including chromosome 9 orphons, were excluded from the earlier analysis of several hundred of the donors. Because some donors lacked HLA typing at each locus, the association tests relied only on the typed subset. The cohort was sequenced for TCR beta chains only, and without alpha or paired-chain data the features that could be detected were limited. A later analysis found that HLA-associated TCR beta chains were more clonally expanded and had lower generation probabilities than equally common non-associated chains. A later genetic analysis reported fewer N-insertions in productive TCRs among donors in an Asian-associated ancestry cluster than the roughly 700-donor mean. Specific HLA alleles were associated with 15,000 to 20,000 TCR beta sequences at a false discovery rate of 0.05 in a later analysis. A cluster of highly shared sequence variants was judged likely to be a technical artifact of the sequencing pipeline. A later analysis found that most CMV-associated TCR beta chains appeared HLA-restricted, with HLA associations seemingly driven largely by CMV exposure. In both the original and validation cohorts, the classifier was reported to diagnose cytomegalovirus status with high specificity and sensitivity. For the cohort, immune exposure information was limited to CMV serostatus. Several of the top co-occurrence clusters appeared to be linked to parvovirus B19, influenza, CMV and Epstein-Barr virus, according to a later analysis. An association between a missense DCLRE1C variant and V-gene and J-gene trimming of TCR beta chains was found in a later genetic analysis and replicated in an independent cohort. A total of some 180 TCR beta chains were listed by the study as associated with cytomegalovirus. Roughly uniform sequencing depth across donors was assumed in presence/absence analyses, although this assumption may not hold. Because the 87-base-pair reads could not distinguish some IMGT-functional V segments, including TRBV6-2 and TRBV6-3, those segments were excluded. In a later analysis, TCR association rates were found to vary across HLA loci, with the most associated TCRs seen for DRB1 alleles and the fewest for HLA-C alleles. Correlated functional status among segregating V segments might reflect linkage disequilibrium, but an unknown experimental factor could not be ruled out. The authors suggested that the approach could potentially be extended to other disease states and immunological phenotypes.

The cohort was made up of approximately 670 healthy bone marrow donors. At the time of sampling, every cohort member was nominally healthy, though immune exposures that went unrecorded were likely present. The donor was CMV seropositive and belonged to the group of 270 or so seropositive cohort members. A peripheral blood sample was collected from each donor, and TCR beta sequencing was performed on peripheral blood mononuclear cells. The Qiagen DNeasy Blood Extraction Kit was used to extract genomic DNA from the blood cell samples. Note on this clone: What antigen it recognizes has not been identified. The input lacks base qualities; no much larger clone sits a single base away.

Sequencing was carried out using PBMCs. The TCR comes from a woman in her thirties or forties in good health and CMV-seropositive. Recombination connected TRBV5-1 to TRBJ1-2; a weak D assignment points to TRBD1 (5 bases agree). Here the CDR3 is given as CASSLMPGRPYGYTF. The DNA sequence reads TGCGCCAGCAGCTTGATGCCAGGGAGGCCCTATGGCTACACCTTC.